These 2 T cell receptor beta chains came from one sample sequenced in a study of control samples from healthy donors and cancer patients. Generated by immunoSEQ multiplex PCR, the TCRdb table keeps only in-frame clones and is missing some. The sample records about 170,000 clones, 91% being singletons. Sample: blood. The receptors shown here come from a woman aged 25 to 39 in good health.

J is TRBJ1-1 and V is TRBV6-4; TRBD1 might be the D (6 bases). The CDR3 runs to 13 residues. V lost 4 bases and J 4 bases, leaving 10 bases between the germline ends. Looked up from germline, CDR1 is MRHNA and CDR2 is SNTAGT. CDR3 nucleotide sequence: TGTGCCAGCAGTGCTGAAGGGGGCACTGAAGCTTTCTTT. It translates to CASSAEGGTEAFF.

The chain uses TRBV25-1 and TRBJ2-1; 10 nucleotides line up with TRBD1. The CDR3 spans 17 residues. V was clipped by 4 bases and J by 0 bases; unmatched bases: 6. Looked up from germline, CDR1 is MGHDK and CDR2 is SYGVNS. The CDR3 sequence is CASSGQRTGGSYNEQFF. The DNA for the CDR3 is TGTGCCAGCAGTGGACAACGGACAGGGGGCTCCTACAATGAGCAGTTCTTC.